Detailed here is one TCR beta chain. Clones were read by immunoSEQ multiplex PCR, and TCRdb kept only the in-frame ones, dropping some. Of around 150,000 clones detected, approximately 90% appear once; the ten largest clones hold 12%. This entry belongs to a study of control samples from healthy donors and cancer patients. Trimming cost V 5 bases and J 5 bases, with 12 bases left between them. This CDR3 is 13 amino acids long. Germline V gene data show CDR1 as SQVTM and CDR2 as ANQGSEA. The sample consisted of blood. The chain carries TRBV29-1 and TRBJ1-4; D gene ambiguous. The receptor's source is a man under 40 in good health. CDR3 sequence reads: CSVNSGLNEKLFF. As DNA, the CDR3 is TGCAGCGTTAATTCCGGGCTGAATGAAAAACTGTTTTTT.